The text below deals with one T cell receptor beta chain. Antigen specificity is unknown. V was trimmed by 3 bases and J by 1 base, leaving 9 bases between them. Germline V CDR1 and CDR2: DFQATT, SNEGSKA (reference sequence). This CDR3 is 13 amino acids long. These data are taken from a study of CD8 T cells in ankylosing spondylitis. Study results and caveats: Typical of ankylosing spondylitis blood, it appeared, was a TCR beta motif of fewer than 10 highly homologous variants. Disease-linked clones had a CD8+ phenotype and relatively low frequency in peripheral blood. Significant enrichment of disease-linked clones was reported in matched ankylosing spondylitis synovial fluid. In reactive arthritis synovial fluid and blood, some motif variants had been reported before.

Construction of TCR beta libraries was performed using quantitative 5'-RACE with molecular barcodes. TCRdb re-derived calls from the 5' RACE reads in MiXCR, one entry per CDR3 protein. The sample lists 700,000 to 1,000,000 distinct CDR3 sequences; roughly 12% were seen once. This clonotype was sampled from a male donor with ankylosing spondylitis. Specimen: blood, either unsorted or a sorted T cell fraction (not recorded which). V is TRBV20-1 and J is TRBJ2-5, with D hard to call. This CDR3 is CSASIQPQETQYF. The CDR3 region has the DNA TGCAGTGCTAGCATACAACCCCAAGAGACCCAGTACTTC.